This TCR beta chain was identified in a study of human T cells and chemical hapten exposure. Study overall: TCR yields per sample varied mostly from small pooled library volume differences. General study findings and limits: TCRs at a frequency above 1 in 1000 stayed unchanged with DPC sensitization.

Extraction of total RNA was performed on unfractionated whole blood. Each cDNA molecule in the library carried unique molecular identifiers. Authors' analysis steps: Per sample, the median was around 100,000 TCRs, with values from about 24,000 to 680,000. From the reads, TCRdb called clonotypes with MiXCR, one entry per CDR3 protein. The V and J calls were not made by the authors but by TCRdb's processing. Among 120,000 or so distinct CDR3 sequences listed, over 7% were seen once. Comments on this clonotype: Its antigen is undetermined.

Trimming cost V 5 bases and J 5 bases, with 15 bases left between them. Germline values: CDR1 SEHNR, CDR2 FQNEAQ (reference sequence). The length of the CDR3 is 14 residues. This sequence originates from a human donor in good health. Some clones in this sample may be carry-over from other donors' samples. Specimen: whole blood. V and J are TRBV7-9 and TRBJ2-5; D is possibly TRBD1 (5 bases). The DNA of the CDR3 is TGTGCCAGCAGCCCATGGGGCCCGCAGGAGACCCAGTACTTC. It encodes CASSPWGPQETQYF.